Following are 27 T cell receptor beta chains from one sample sequenced in a study of T cells in Graves' hyperthyroidism and ophthalmopathy. RNA transcripts yielded amplified TCR beta CDR3 regions. First-round RT-PCR with HTBI primers amplified the TCR CDR3 region. TCRdb ran MiXCR on the multiplex PCR reads and lists one entry per CDR3 protein. The repertoire includes about 570,000 distinct CDR3 sequences, 11% to 15% of them detected once, and approximately 15% sits in the top ten. Material: blood. The receptors originated from a woman in her forties with Graves' hyperthyroidism.

The rearrangement uses TRBV7-9 and TRBJ1-1, with 8 bases that match TRBD1. Trimming at V came to 8 bases and at J to 1 base, leaving 6 bases not matched to a gene. This CDR3 spans 14 amino acids. Germline CDR1 SEHNR, CDR2 FQNEAQ (reference sequence). CDR3 loop: CASHSGTGNTEAFF. The CDR3, as DNA: TGTGCCAGCCACTCCGGGACAGGGAACACTGAAGCTTTCTTT.

The chain couples TRBV9 to TRBJ1-1; perhaps TRBD1 as D (5 bases). Germline CDR1 and CDR2: SGDLS and YYNGEE. V was trimmed by 8 bases and J by 0 bases, leaving 14 bases between them. This CDR3 region has 14 residues. DNA for the CDR3: TGTGCCAGTGGGGGAAGCAACATGAACACTGAAGCTTTCTTT. Amino acid sequence: CASGGSNMNTEAFF.

Here the CDR3 reads CATSRTGHPDTNEQFF. The CDR3 nucleotides read TGTGCCACCAGCAGGACGGGACACCCCGACACCAATGAGCAGTTCTTC. The chain has TRBV15 and TRBJ2-1; possibly TRBD1 for D (6 bases). The CDR3 spans 16 residues. Per the germline V gene, CDR1 is LNHNV and CDR2 is YYDKDF (reference sequence). V was cut by 3 bases and J by 6 bases, with 18 bases left in between.

This clonotype was seen repeatedly, ten times or more. The chain recombines TRBV28 with TRBJ2-3; 8 nucleotides line up with TRBD1. CDR1 MDHEN and CDR2 SYDVKM come from the germline V gene. Trimming took 5 bases from V and 5 from J; bases not matched to a gene: 12. This CDR3 is 16 amino acids long. This CDR3 reads CASSPQDRASRDTQYF. The CDR3 nucleotides read TGTGCCAGCAGTCCCCAGGACAGGGCAAGTAGAGATACGCAGTATTTT.

This clonotype turned up a few times. A much larger clone is a single base away; this may be a read error. The rearrangement links TRBV12-3 or TRBV12-4 to TRBJ2-7, with 7 bases that match TRBD2. This CDR3 has 13 amino acids. V trimming: 6 bases; J trimming: 5 bases; junction bases outside the gene matches: 7. CDR3 residues: CASSRDYPHEQYF. The CDR3 nucleotides read TGTGCCAGCAGCCGGGACTACCCCCACGAGCAGTACTTC.

This clonotype appeared many times. The chain uses TRBV20-1 and TRBJ2-7; D not certain. This CDR3 is 13 amino acids long. Germline V CDR1 and CDR2: DFQATT, SNEGSKA (reference sequence). V lost 1 base to trimming and J lost 0 bases, with 7 bases between them. The CDR3 spells CSARGGSSYEQYF. CDR3 nucleotides: TGCAGTGCTAGAGGGGGAAGCTCCTACGAGCAGTACTTC.

This clonotype appeared many times. CDR3 residues: CASSLSEFGYEQYF. The DNA for the CDR3 is TGTGCCAGCAGTTTATCAGAATTCGGCTACGAGCAGTACTTC. The J gene is TRBJ2-7, the V gene TRBV27; no reliable D call. Germline values: CDR1 MNHEY, CDR2 SMNVEV (reference sequence). There are 14 residues in the CDR3. The V end lost 0 bases, the J end lost 3 bases, and 9 bases lay between the germline ends.

In its sample, this clonotype was seen many times. J is TRBJ2-3 and V is TRBV5-1; TRBD2 agrees at 8 bases. The CDR3 has 16 amino acids. Germline CDR1 SGHRS, CDR2 YFSETQ. Germline trimming cut 4 bases from V and 2 bases from J; bases unmatched to any gene: 9. CDR3 nucleotide sequence: TGCGCCAGCAGCCCGGGGACTAGACAAAACACAGATACGCAGTATTTT. It codes for CASSPGTRQNTDTQYF.

Worth noting for this clonotype: With a much larger clone just one base away, this may be a read error. The V and J genes are TRBV30 and TRBJ1-2, with 8 bases lining up with TRBD1. Unmatched junction bases numbered 10, after V lost 1 base and J lost 0 bases. Germline lookup yields CDR1 GTSNPN and CDR2 SVGIG (reference sequence). The CDR3 totals 17 residues. The CDR3 sequence is CAWSGLGTGQANYGYTF. CDR3 sequence (DNA): TGTGCCTGGAGTGGCCTCGGGACAGGCCAAGCTAACTATGGCTACACCTTC.

This clonotype came up many times. V and J are TRBV9 and TRBJ2-1, with TRBD2 identical over 9 bases. V lost 0 bases to trimming and J lost 1 base; unmatched junction nucleotides: 2. The CDR3 covers 16 residues. Germline-derived CDR1 and CDR2 are SGDLS and YYNGEE. The CDR3 region is CASSVDSGGSYNEQFF. The DNA of the CDR3 is TGTGCCAGCAGCGTAGATAGCGGGGGTTCCTACAATGAGCAGTTCTTC.

This clonotype showed up just a few times. The chain carries TRBV6-5 and TRBJ2-7; 7 bases match TRBD1. CDR3 length: 14 residues. V lost 7 bases and J lost 3; bases outside the gene matches: 9. Germline values: CDR1 MNHEY, CDR2 SVGAGI. CDR3 DNA: TGTGCCAGCACTTCCGGGACAGATTACTACGAGCAGTACTTC. It encodes CASTSGTDYYEQYF.

This clonotype was recorded at least ten times. This sequence joins TRBV30 and TRBJ2-7; D gene ambiguous. Trimming left V 3 bases short and J 3 bases short, with 9 bases between. The germline V gene has CDR1 GTSNPN and CDR2 SVGIG (reference sequence). This CDR3 is 12 amino acids long. CDR3 in DNA: TGTGCCTGGAGGGGCGTAAGCTACGAGCAGTACTTC. Amino acid sequence: CAWRGVSYEQYF.

This clonotype was seen repeatedly, ten times or more. The chain employs TRBV29-1 and TRBJ1-1; TRBD1 might be the D (5 bases). The ends were cut back, 6 bases at V and 1 base at J, with 18 bases in the middle. The CDR3 loop spans 15 amino acids. Germline V CDR1 and CDR2: SQVTM, ANQGSEA. CDR3 sequence (DNA): TGCAGCGTCCAAGGGGTGAGCAGCGCGAACACTGAAGCTTTCTTT. Encoded protein: CSVQGVSSANTEAFF.

The chain recombines TRBV19 with TRBJ1-1; D gene unclear. Trimming took 9 bases from V and 1 from J, leaving 9 bases between them. The CDR3 is made up of 12 amino acids. The germline V gene encodes CDR1 LNHDA and CDR2 SQIVND (reference sequence). CDR3 bases: TGTGCCAGCTTTGGCGGGAACACTGAAGCTTTCTTT. It encodes CASFGGNTEAFF.

This clonotype has at least ten counts. The chain uses TRBV24-1 and TRBJ2-5; tentative D call: TRBD1 (7 bases). The CDR3 has 14 residues. Germline values: CDR1 KGHDR, CDR2 SFDVKD. Trimming pared 5 bases from V and 4 bases from J, leaving 13 bases between. The CDR3 DNA sequence: TGTGCCACCAGTGGACCAGGGGGGTTAGAGACCCAGTACTTC. It codes for CATSGPGGLETQYF.

This clonotype has at least ten counts. The chain couples TRBV5-1 to TRBJ2-3; perhaps TRBD1 as D (5 bases). Germline V gene sequence: CDR1 SGHRS, CDR2 YFSETQ. This CDR3 comprises 14 residues. Trimming cost V 0 bases and J 2 bases, with 7 bases left between them. CDR3 bases: TGCGCCAGCAGCTTGGGACAGCACACAGATACGCAGTATTTT. Protein product: CASSLGQHTDTQYF.

This clonotype was counted ten times or more. The J gene is TRBJ2-7, the V gene TRBV10-3; D is unresolved. Trimming pared 4 bases from V and 2 bases from J, leaving 12 bases between. The CDR3 totals 14 residues. From germline, CDR1 is ENHRY and CDR2 SYGVKD. The DNA of the CDR3 is TGTGCCATCAGTGGACCTGACACGACCTACGAGCAGTACTTC. This codes for CAISGPDTTYEQYF.

In this sample, this clonotype turned up many times. The genes are TRBV18 and TRBJ2-1; D is perhaps TRBD2 (5 bases). Trimming removed 2 bases at V and 4 bases at J, with 9 bases between. CDR1 and CDR2 (germline): KGHSH, LQKENI. The CDR3 runs 14 residues. CDR3 loop: CASSPGAEYNEQFF. In DNA, the CDR3 is TGTGCCAGCTCACCAGGAGCGGAATACAATGAGCAGTTCTTC.

This clonotype was seen at least ten times. V usage is TRBV5-1 and J usage is TRBJ2-1, with a possible D match to TRBD2 (5 bases). The CDR3 sequence is 13 residues long. Germline V gene sequence: CDR1 SGHRS, CDR2 YFSETQ. Trimming shortened V by 4 bases and J by 3 bases, and 8 bases separated the two germline ends. In DNA form, the CDR3 reads TGCGCCAGCAGCCCCGACTACTACAATGAGCAGTTCTTC. Residues: CASSPDYYNEQFF.

This clonotype was counted ten times or more. The chain joins TRBV5-1 to TRBJ2-1; a weak D match, TRBD2 (6 bases). The V and J ends lost 9 bases and 8 bases respectively, with 21 bases between them. The CDR3 has 14 amino acids. Germline-derived CDR1 and CDR2 are SGHRS and YFSETQ. CDR3 protein: CATPGRRSWYEQFF. The CDR3 DNA is TGCGCCACCCCCGGGAGAAGGTCTTGGTATGAGCAGTTCTTC.

The V call is TRBV6-1, the J call TRBJ1-3; D is unresolved. This CDR3 is 14 amino acids long. Germline values: CDR1 MNHNS, CDR2 SASEGT. V was pared by 6 bases and J by 4 bases, with 13 bases between. The CDR3 protein is CASSPEVGGNTIYF. DNA of the CDR3: TGTGCCAGCAGCCCGGAGGTGGGGGGAAACACCATATATTTT.

This clonotype was seen more than once but under ten times. The rearrangement links TRBV12-3 or TRBV12-4 to TRBJ2-5; TRBD1 is a possible D gene (6 bases). The ends were cut back, 8 bases at V and 6 bases at J, with 22 bases in the middle. This CDR3 comprises 15 residues. The CDR3 DNA follows: TGTGCCAGCTCTCCCATAGGGGACACGGGGAAGACCCAGTACTTC. Protein product: CASSPIGDTGKTQYF.

The count of this clonotype is one. V gene TRBV20-1 combines with J gene TRBJ2-5, with 9 bases fitting TRBD2. V lost 3 bases, J lost 4 bases, and 3 bases stayed unmatched. In germline, CDR1 is DFQATT, CDR2 SNEGSKA (reference sequence). The CDR3 has 13 residues. The CDR3 sequence is CSARAAGGETQYF. CDR3 in DNA: TGCAGTGCTAGGGCAGCGGGGGGAGAGACCCAGTACTTC.

This clonotype was seen a few times. The V gene is TRBV4-2, the J gene TRBJ2-2; D may be TRBD2 (5 bases). The CDR3 contains 15 residues. Per germline, CDR1 LGHNA and CDR2 YNFKEQ. Trimming shortened V by 0 bases and J by 3 bases, and 8 bases separated the two germline ends. In DNA, the CDR3 is TGTGCCAGCAGCCAAGAGGAGGTCGACACCGGGGAGCTGTTTTTT. Translating it yields CASSQEEVDTGELFF.

This clonotype was detected many times. The gene calls are TRBV20-1 and TRBJ2-1; 13 bases match TRBD2. CDR1 and CDR2 (germline): DFQATT, SNEGSKA (reference sequence). V shed 6 bases, J shed 7 bases, and the junction held 6 bases outside the gene matches. There are 14 residues in the CDR3. CDR3 nucleotide sequence: TGCAGTGCGGGGGGACTAGCGGGAAGGAATGAGCAGTTCTTC. It is translated as CSAGGLAGRNEQFF.

This clonotype was seen many times. The chain couples TRBV11-1 to TRBJ2-2, with 8 bases matching TRBD1. The CDR3 extends over 14 amino acids. CDR1 and CDR2 from the germline V gene are SGHAT and FQDESV (reference sequence). The V and J ends lost 6 bases and 0 bases, in that order; junction bases with no gene match: 0. The CDR3 nucleotides read TGTGCCAGCAGGGGACAGGCGAACACCGGGGAGCTGTTTTTT. Its translation: CASRGQANTGELFF.

This clonotype was detected many times. V usage is TRBV3-1 and J usage is TRBJ2-5; TRBD1 aligns across 11 bases. The CDR3 has 17 residues. J gave up 0 bases and V 1 base, and 4 bases lay outside the gene matches. From germline, CDR1 is LGHDT and CDR2 YNNKEL (reference sequence). This CDR3 reads CASSQARTGGHQETQYF. DNA for the CDR3: TGTGCCAGCAGCCAAGCTCGGACAGGGGGCCACCAAGAGACCCAGTACTTC.